This T cell receptor beta chain emerged from a study of blood T cell repertoires in COVID-19. The overall study: Sources were T cells, B-cell-depleted T cells, or PBMCs; the material itself was cDNA or gDNA.

What the recovered Cohort 3 donors had was two negative PCRs, clearance, or symptom resolution. CDR1 is KGHSH, CDR2 LQKENI, per germline. V lost 4 bases and J lost 8, with 14 bases in between. This CDR3 region has 14 residues. Authors' data handling: Counts of nucleated cells, estimated from reference gene primer amplification, were obtained. The assay was immunoSEQ multiplex PCR, and TCRdb's table has in-frame clones only and misses some. V and J calls and clone size come straight from that table; D and trimming were deduced from the DNA. The table shows 250,000 or so clones, with approximately 80% occurring only once.

J is TRBJ1-4 and V is TRBV18; possible D gene TRBD1, 6 bases. This clonotype was sampled from a man between 60 and 75 years old who had recovered from COVID-19. Sequencing was done on a sample of PBMCs or T cells enriched from blood (not recorded which). The CDR3 DNA is TGTGCCAGCTCACAAACAGGGACGAAAGAAAAACTGTTTTTT. This translates into CASSQTGTKEKLFF.